This is a list of T cell receptor beta chains from one sample in a study of T cell changes during pregnancy in multiple sclerosis. TCRdb's copy holds only in-frame clones and misses some; the assay was immunoSEQ multiplex PCR. The repertoire includes roughly 20,000 clones, less than 90% of them detected once, and around 7% sits in the top ten. This sample comprised CD8+ T cells from peripheral blood mononuclear cells, obtained in the third trimester of pregnancy. The receptor set was obtained from a female donor in good health, enrolled as a control in a pregnancy study. Each CDR3 is given with its conserved first and last residue.

v_call	j_call	cdr3_aa
TRBV27	TRBJ1-4	CASSYLAAGEKLFF
TRBV10-3	TRBJ2-6	CAISESEGTGANVLTF
TRBV27	TRBJ2-3	CASSLIRSGTRDTQYF
TRBV9	TRBJ1-4	CASSEDMDRLNEKLFF
TRBV7-2	TRBJ1-1	CASIPPGTPRGAFF
TRBV6-1	TRBJ1-3	CASTSPGISGNTIYF
TRBV9	TRBJ2-5	CASSAREWEGETQYF
TRBV7-8	TRBJ2-1	CASSNRQGWNEQFF
TRBV2	TRBJ2-1	CASTRGLASSYNEQFF
TRBV19	TRBJ2-3	CASRTSVYTDTQYF
TRBV4-2	TRBJ1-4	CASSQGGSGSAEKLFF